Following are 21 T cell receptor beta chains from one sample sequenced in a study of blood T cell repertoires in COVID-19. Sequenced by immunoSEQ multiplex PCR; TCRdb stores in-frame clones only, minus some. The table includes about 250,000 clones, 88% detected once. The sequencing input was peripheral blood. The origin of the receptors is an elderly man with acute or convalescent COVID-19.

The chain uses TRBV27 and TRBJ2-7, with 8 bases fitting TRBD1. After removal of 5 bases from V and 2 bases from J, the junction contained 5 bases not matched to a gene. The CDR3 has 14 amino acids. The germline gives CDR1 MNHEY, CDR2 SMNVEV (reference sequence). Here the CDR3 reads CASSPRQGPYEQYF. The CDR3 bases are TGTGCCAGCAGTCCCCGACAGGGGCCCTACGAGCAGTACTTC.

This clone was detected a few times. The chain combines TRBV6-4 with TRBJ1-1; D is unclear. The germline CDR1 and CDR2 sequences are MRHNA and SNTAGT. The CDR3 covers 17 residues. V was pared by 7 bases and J by 5 bases, with 26 bases between. DNA of the CDR3: TGTGCCAGCACTCCCTCTAGAGAGTGTTGGCCTTCGACTGAAGCTTTCTTT. Translation: CASTPSRECWPSTEAFF.

The chain links TRBV19 to TRBJ2-2; a possible D gene is TRBD1 (7 bases). V was clipped by 7 bases and J by 7 bases, with 16 bases between them. Looked up from germline, CDR1 is LNHDA and CDR2 is SQIVND (reference sequence). The CDR3 has 14 residues. CDR3 in amino acids: CASTPQGRGGELFF. CDR3 in DNA: TGTGCCAGTACCCCACAGGGGCGGGGCGGGGAGCTGTTTTTT. The full variable domain, rest sourced from reference TRBV19 and TRBJ2-2, is DGGITQSPKYLFRKEGQNVTLSCEQNLNHDAMYWYRQDPGQGLRLIYYSQIVNDFQKGDIAEGYSVSREKKESFPLTVTSAQKNPTAFYLCASTPQGRGGELFFGEGSRLTVL.

This chain connects TRBV2 to TRBJ2-2; D is unresolved. The CDR3 is made up of 14 amino acids. Germline V gives CDR1 SNHLY, CDR2 FYNNEI. V was trimmed by 7 bases and J by 2 bases, leaving 11 bases between them. CDR3 loop: CASTLGQNTGELFF. DNA of the CDR3: TGTGCCAGCACCCTGGGCCAAAACACCGGGGAGCTGTTTTTT.

The chain is built from TRBV29-1 and TRBJ2-2; 8 bases fit TRBD1. This CDR3 is 15 amino acids long. V lost 6 bases, J lost 2 bases, and 8 bases stayed unmatched. Germline V CDR1 and CDR2: SQVTM, ANQGSEA. The CDR3: CSVRGTGRNTGELFF. DNA for the CDR3: TGCAGCGTCCGCGGGACAGGCCGAAACACCGGGGAGCTGTTTTTT.

V and J are TRBV28 and TRBJ1-1; maybe TRBD1 (5 bases). Trimming took 1 base from V and 0 from J, leaving 12 bases between them. The CDR3 spans 16 residues. CDR1 and CDR2 from the germline V gene are MDHEN and SYDVKM. The CDR3 sequence: CASSLFVGRLNTEAFF. Here the CDR3 DNA reads TGTGCCAGCAGTTTATTTGTGGGGCGGCTGAACACTGAAGCTTTCTTT.

This clone has only a few counts. The V gene is TRBV6-5, the J gene TRBJ1-6; 8 nucleotides match TRBD1. With V trimmed by 6 bases and J by 9 bases, 7 bases remained unmatched. This CDR3 is 14 amino acids long. CDR1 MNHEY and CDR2 SVGAGI come from the germline V gene. The CDR3 here is CASRHDRGGSPLHF. For the CDR3, the DNA is TGTGCCAGCAGACACGACAGGGGTGGTTCACCCCTCCACTTT.

A word on this clone: Other DNA sequences within the sample encode an identical CDR3. The chain has TRBV7-2 and TRBJ2-5; D is possibly TRBD2 (6 bases). The CDR3 sequence is 13 residues long. Trimming removed 1 base from V and 4 bases from J, with 7 bases in between. CDR1 and CDR2 (germline): SGHTA, FQGNSA. The DNA of the CDR3 is TGTGCCAGCAGCTTAGGGAGGGGAGAGACCCAGTACTTC. It is translated as CASSLGRGETQYF. The full variable domain, completed using reference TRBV7-2 and TRBJ2-5, is GAGVSQSPSNKVTEKGKDVELRCDPISGHTALYWYRQSLGQGLEFLIYFQGNSAPDKSGLPSDRFSAERTGGSVSTLTIQRTQQEDSAVYLCASSLGRGETQYFGPGTRLLVL.

The chain employs TRBV18 and TRBJ1-6; D call uncertain. Trimming cost V 2 bases and J 9 bases, with 14 bases left between them. This CDR3 comprises 15 residues. Germline V gene sequence: CDR1 KGHSH, CDR2 LQKENI. The CDR3 DNA reads as TGTGCCAGCTCACCATACGGCGGAGGCACTTCACCCCTCCACTTT. Protein sequence: CASSPYGGGTSPLHF.

CDR3 loop: CASRGQGRTEQFF. DNA for the CDR3: TGTGCCAGCAGGGGACAGGGGAGGACTGAGCAGTTCTTC. This chain joins TRBV28 and TRBJ2-1, with 10 bases that match TRBD1. The junction had 5 bases not matched to a gene; V was cut back by 6 bases and J by 9 bases. Looked up from germline, CDR1 is MDHEN and CDR2 is SYDVKM. This CDR3 is built from 13 residues. Variable domain in full (rest from reference TRBV28 and TRBJ2-1): DVKVTQSSRYLVKRTGEKVFLECVQDMDHENMFWYRQDPGLGLRLIYFSYDVKMKEKGDIPEGYSVSREKKERFSLILESASTNQTSMYLCASRGQGRTEQFFGPGTRLTVL.

This clone was found once. The gene calls are TRBV10-3 and TRBJ2-2, with 8 bases lining up with TRBD2. CDR1 and CDR2 from the germline V gene are ENHRY and SYGVKD. The CDR3 contains 14 residues. The trim removed 8 bases at V and 5 bases at J, leaving 7 bases unmatched. The CDR3: CAIGGRGGTGELFF. CDR3 DNA sequence: TGTGCCATCGGGGGACGGGGGGGGACCGGGGAGCTGTTTTTT.

This chain uses TRBV4-2 with TRBJ1-4, with no clear D. Germline CDR1 and CDR2: LGHNA and YNFKEQ. The germline V and J ends were trimmed by 0 bases and 8 bases, with 13 bases remaining between them. CDR3 length: 15 amino acids. CDR3: CASSQEPFQREKLFF. The CDR3 region has the DNA TGTGCCAGCAGCCAAGAGCCCTTTCAGAGGGAAAAACTGTTTTTT.

V gene TRBV3-1 (or the pseudogene TRBV3-2) combines with J gene TRBJ2-3; 10 bases are a match to TRBD2. The CDR3 has 17 amino acids. V dropped 0 bases and J dropped 5; count of bases not matched to a gene: 8. Germline CDR1 reads LGHDT; CDR2 reads YNNKEL (reference sequence). CDR3 bases: TGTGCCAGCAGCCAAGATCTCCTAGCGGGGGCGGGAGATACGCAGTATTTT. This encodes CASSQDLLAGAGDTQYF.

This chain uses TRBV5-1 with TRBJ2-7; 11 bases are a match to TRBD2. CDR1 SGHRS and CDR2 YFSETQ come from the germline V gene. This CDR3 region has 16 residues. V dropped 3 bases and J dropped 7; count of bases not matched to a gene: 12. Written as DNA, the CDR3 is TGCGCCAGCAGCTCCACAAATAGCGGGGGGGCTAGGGAGCAGTACTTC. As protein: CASSSTNSGGAREQYF.

The chain is built from TRBV4-3 and TRBJ1-6, with no clear D. This CDR3 is built from 16 residues. Trimming stripped 0 bases from V and 9 bases from J, with 15 bases between. Germline CDR1 is LGHNA and CDR2 is YSLEER. The CDR3 reads CASSQEDSPSRSPLHF. Here the CDR3 DNA reads TGCGCCAGCAGCCAAGAAGACTCCCCGAGCCGTTCACCCCTCCACTTT.

The chain carries TRBV7-2 and TRBJ2-7; 9 positions match TRBD1. The V segment lost 6 bases and the J segment 3 bases; nucleotides outside the gene matches: 6. CDR3 size: 14 residues. Germline CDR1 reads SGHTA; CDR2 reads FQGNSA. The CDR3 DNA reads as TGTGCCAGCAGTCCGGGACAGGGCATCTACGAGCAGTACTTC. Translating it yields CASSPGQGIYEQYF.

This clone has just one count. This chain links TRBV5-1 with TRBJ2-6, with D perhaps matching TRBD2 (5 bases). Germline CDR1 and CDR2: SGHRS and YFSETQ. V lost 2 bases to trimming and J lost 0 bases, with 6 bases between them. The CDR3 totals 15 residues. The DNA for the CDR3 is TGCGCCAGCAGCTTCGGGGACTCTGGGGCCAACGTCCTGACTTTC. Its translation is CASSFGDSGANVLTF.

The chain uses TRBV6-2 or TRBV6-3 and TRBJ2-5; D possibly corresponds to TRBD1 (6 bases). Trimming left V 4 bases short and J 3 bases short, with 18 bases between. The CDR3 totals 16 residues. CDR1 and CDR2 from the germline V gene are MNHEY and SVGEGT. The CDR3 spells CASSWPTGPGKETQYF. The CDR3 nucleotides are TGTGCCAGCAGTTGGCCGACAGGTCCGGGTAAAGAGACCCAGTACTTC.

The V call is TRBV7-8, the J call TRBJ2-1, with 9 bases aligning to TRBD2. CDR3 size: 17 residues. Trimming cost V 5 bases and J 2 bases; bases outside gene matches: 10. Germline V gene sequence: CDR1 SGHVS, CDR2 FQNEAQ. The CDR3 here is CASSPRLAVQPYNEQFF. Written as DNA, the CDR3 is TGTGCCAGCAGCCCAAGACTAGCGGTTCAGCCCTACAATGAGCAGTTCTTC. Complete variable domain (other parts from reference TRBV7-8 and TRBJ2-1): GAGVSQSPRYKVAKRGQDVALRCDPISGHVSLFWYQQALGQGPEFLTYFQNEAQLDKSGLPSDRFFAERPEGSVSTLKIQRTQQEDSAVYLCASSPRLAVQPYNEQFFGPGTRLTVL.

The chain is built from TRBV18 and TRBJ2-5; TRBD1 matches 7 bases. Looked up from germline, CDR1 is KGHSH and CDR2 is LQKENI. V trimming: 3 bases; J trimming: 5 bases; junction bases outside the gene matches: 9. The CDR3 is made up of 15 amino acids. The CDR3 region has the DNA TGTGCCAGCTCACCTATGACAGGGCCCGGGGAGACCCAGTACTTC. Protein sequence: CASSPMTGPGETQYF.

The chain joins TRBV6-1 to TRBJ2-3; tentatively, D is TRBD1 (5 bases). The V end lost 3 bases, the J end lost 4 bases, and 11 bases lay between the germline ends. The CDR3 covers 14 residues. The germline CDR1 and CDR2 sequences are MNHNS and SASEGT. Here the CDR3 DNA reads TGTGCCAGCAGTGACATAGGGGTCGCAGATACGCAGTATTTT. Translating gives CASSDIGVADTQYF.